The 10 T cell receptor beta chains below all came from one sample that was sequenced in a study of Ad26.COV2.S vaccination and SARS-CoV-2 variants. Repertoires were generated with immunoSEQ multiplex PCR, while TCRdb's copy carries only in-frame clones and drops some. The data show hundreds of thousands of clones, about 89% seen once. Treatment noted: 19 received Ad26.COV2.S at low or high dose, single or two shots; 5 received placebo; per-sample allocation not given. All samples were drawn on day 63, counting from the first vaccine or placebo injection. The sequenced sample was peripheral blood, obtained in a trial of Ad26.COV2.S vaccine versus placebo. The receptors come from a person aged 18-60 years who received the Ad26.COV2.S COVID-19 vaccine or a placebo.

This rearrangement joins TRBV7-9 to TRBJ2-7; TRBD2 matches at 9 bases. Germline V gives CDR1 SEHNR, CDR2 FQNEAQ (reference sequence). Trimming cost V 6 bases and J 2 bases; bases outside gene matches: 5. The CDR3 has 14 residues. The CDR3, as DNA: TGTGCCAGCAGTACTAGCGGGCAGGCCTACGAGCAGTACTTC. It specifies CASSTSGQAYEQYF.

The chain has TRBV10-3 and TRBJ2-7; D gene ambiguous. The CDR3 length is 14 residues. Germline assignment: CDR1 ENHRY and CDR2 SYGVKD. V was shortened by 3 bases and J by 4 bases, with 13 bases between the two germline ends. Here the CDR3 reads CAISDLSHGYEQYF. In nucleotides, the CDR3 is TGTGCCATCAGTGACCTTTCCCATGGTTACGAGCAGTACTTC.

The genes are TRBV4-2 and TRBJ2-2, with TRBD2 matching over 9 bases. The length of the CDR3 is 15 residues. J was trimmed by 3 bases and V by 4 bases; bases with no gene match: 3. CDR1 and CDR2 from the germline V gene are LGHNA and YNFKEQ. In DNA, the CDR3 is TGTGCCAGCAGCCCCAAGCGGGGGGACACCGGGGAGCTGTTTTTT. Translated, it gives CASSPKRGDTGELFF.

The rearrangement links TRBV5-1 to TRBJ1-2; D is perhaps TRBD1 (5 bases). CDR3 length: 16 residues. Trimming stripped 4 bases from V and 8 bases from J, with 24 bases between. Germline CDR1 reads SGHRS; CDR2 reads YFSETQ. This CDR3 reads CASSLEPGLEVDGYTF. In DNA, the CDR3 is TGCGCCAGCAGCCTGGAGCCGGGACTCGAGGTTGACGGCTACACCTTC.

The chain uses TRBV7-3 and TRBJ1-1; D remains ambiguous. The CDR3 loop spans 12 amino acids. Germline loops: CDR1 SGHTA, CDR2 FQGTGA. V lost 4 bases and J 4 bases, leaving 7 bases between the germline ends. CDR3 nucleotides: TGTGCCAGCAGCTCCGACGGCACTGAAGCTTTCTTT. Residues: CASSSDGTEAFF.

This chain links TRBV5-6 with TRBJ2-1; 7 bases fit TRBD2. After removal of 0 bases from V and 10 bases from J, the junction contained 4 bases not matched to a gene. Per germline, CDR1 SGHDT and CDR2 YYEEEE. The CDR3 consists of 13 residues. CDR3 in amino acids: CASSLGPGGEQFF. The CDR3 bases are TGTGCCAGCAGCTTGGGCCCGGGGGGAGAGCAGTTCTTC.

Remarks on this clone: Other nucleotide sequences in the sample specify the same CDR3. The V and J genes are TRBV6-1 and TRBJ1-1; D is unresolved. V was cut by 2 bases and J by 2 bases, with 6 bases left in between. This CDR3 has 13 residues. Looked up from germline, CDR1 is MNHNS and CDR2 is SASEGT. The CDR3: CASSERGNTEAFF. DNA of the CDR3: TGTGCCAGCAGTGAAAGAGGCAACACTGAAGCTTTCTTT.

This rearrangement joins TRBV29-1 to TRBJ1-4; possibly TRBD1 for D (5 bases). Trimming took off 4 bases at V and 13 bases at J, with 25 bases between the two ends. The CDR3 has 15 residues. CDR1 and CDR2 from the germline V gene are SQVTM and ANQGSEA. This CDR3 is CSVGTWRQNGWILFF. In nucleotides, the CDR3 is TGCAGCGTTGGTACATGGAGACAGAATGGATGGATACTGTTTTTT. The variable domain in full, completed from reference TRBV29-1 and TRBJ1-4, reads SAVISQKPSRDICQRGTSLTIQCQVDSQVTMMFWYRQQPGQSLTLIATANQGSEATYESGFVIDKFPISRPNLTFSTLTVSNMSPEDSSIYLCSVGTWRQNGWILFFGSGTQLSVL.

CDR3 in amino acids: CASSLGQLDEQFF. CDR3 in DNA: TGTGCCAGCAGCTTAGGGCAACTCGATGAGCAGTTCTTC. The V gene is TRBV7-2, the J gene TRBJ2-1; D gene unclear. The CDR3 totals 13 residues. The germline V and J ends were trimmed by 1 base and 8 bases, with 9 bases remaining between them. The germline V gene encodes CDR1 SGHTA and CDR2 FQGNSA.

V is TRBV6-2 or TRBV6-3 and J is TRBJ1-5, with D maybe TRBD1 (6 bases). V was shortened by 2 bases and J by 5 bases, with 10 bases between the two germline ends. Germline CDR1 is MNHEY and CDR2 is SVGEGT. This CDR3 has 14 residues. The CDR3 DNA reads TGTGCCAGCAGTTACGGGGGGGGGCATCAGCCCCAGCATTTT. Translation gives CASSYGGGHQPQHF.